Presented here are 25 T cell receptor beta chains from one specimen sequenced in a study of a mutant IDH1 vaccine in newly diagnosed glioma. Only in-frame clones appear in the TCRdb table, and some are missing; sequencing was by immunoSEQ multiplex PCR. The sample holds approximately 41,000 clones, 91% seen once. These receptors are not linked to any known antigen. Sample time point: week 23, last vaccination. In the vaccine, a single dose held 300 ug of the mutant IDH1 20-mer peptide, along with topical imiquimod. The sequencing here drew on PBMCs, taken from a glioma patient whose treatment included an IDH1 peptide vaccine. The receptors come from a man between 45 and 60 years old with glioma.

The chain uses TRBV7-2 and TRBJ1-4; D might be TRBD1 (6 bases). This CDR3 is built from 16 residues. The germline gives CDR1 SGHTA, CDR2 FQGNSA. V lost 4 bases and J lost 5, with 17 bases in between. The CDR3 region is CASSSSPTGLNEKLFF. CDR3 nucleotides: TGTGCCAGCAGCTCATCTCCCACAGGGTTGAATGAAAAACTGTTTTTT. Using reference TRBV7-2 and TRBJ1-4 for the parts outside the CDR3, the full variable domain is GAGVSQSPSNKVTEKGKDVELRCDPISGHTALYWYRQSLGQGLEFLIYFQGNSAPDKSGLPSDRFSAERTGGSVSTLTIQRTQQEDSAVYLCASSSSPTGLNEKLFFGSGTQLSVL.

The V call is TRBV30, the J call TRBJ2-3; D is undetermined. This CDR3 contains 13 residues. The germline V gene encodes CDR1 GTSNPN and CDR2 SVGIG (reference sequence). The V end was cut by 5 bases, the J end by 1 base, with 10 bases between. The CDR3 loop reads CAWQKPGTDTQYF. CDR3 bases: TGTGCCTGGCAGAAACCCGGCACAGATACGCAGTATTTT.

This clone appeared a few times. The rearrangement links TRBV14 to TRBJ1-6; D gene ambiguous. The CDR3 is 14 amino acids. Trimming stripped 4 bases from V and 5 bases from J, with 9 bases between. Looked up from germline, CDR1 is SGHDN and CDR2 is FVKESK. CDR3: CASSRTFDNSPLHF. CDR3 nucleotide sequence: TGTGCCAGCAGCCGGACGTTTGATAATTCACCCCTCCACTTT.

The chain has TRBV6-1 and TRBJ2-7, with D perhaps matching TRBD1 (6 bases). The CDR3 is 14 residues long. CDR1 is MNHNS and CDR2 is SASEGT in the germline V gene. V was shortened by 8 bases and J by 3 bases, with 17 bases between the two germline ends. The CDR3 DNA reads TGTGCCAGCGGCCTTGGGGACACCGTCTACGAGCAGTACTTC. It codes for CASGLGDTVYEQYF.

V gene TRBV7-8 combines with J gene TRBJ1-1, with 9 nucleotides matching TRBD1. The CDR3 extends over 15 amino acids. Per the germline V gene, CDR1 is SGHVS and CDR2 is FQNEAQ. The trim removed 6 bases at V and 1 base at J, leaving 6 bases unmatched. For the CDR3, the DNA is TGTGCCAGCAGGCCGGCGGACAGGGGGAACACTGAAGCTTTCTTT. Its protein product is CASRPADRGNTEAFF.

The rearrangement joins TRBV4-1 to TRBJ1-1, with 9 bases lining up with TRBD1. Per germline, CDR1 MGHRA and CDR2 YSYEKL. V lost 0 bases and J lost 4; bases outside the gene matches: 15. The CDR3 extends over 19 amino acids. CDR3 region: CASSQESYIQGAGGTEAFF. The CDR3 coding sequence is TGCGCCAGCAGCCAAGAATCGTATATACAGGGGGCAGGGGGCACTGAAGCTTTCTTT.

The chain couples TRBV5-1 to TRBJ2-7; 9 bases agree with TRBD1. The CDR3 spans 15 residues. V was clipped by 0 bases and J by 5 bases; unmatched bases: 6. Germline V CDR1 and CDR2: SGHRS, YFSETQ. The chain's CDR3 is CASSLGGTGLDEQYF. The CDR3, as DNA: TGCGCCAGCAGCTTGGGCGGGACAGGGTTGGACGAGCAGTACTTC.

The J gene is TRBJ1-2, the V gene TRBV11-2; D uncertain. Germline V gives CDR1 SGHAT, CDR2 FQNNGV. V lost 0 bases, J lost 4 bases, and 12 bases lay in between. The CDR3 spans 15 residues. The chain's CDR3 is CASSLDRVGFYGYTF. In DNA form, the CDR3 reads TGTGCCAGCAGCTTAGATCGCGTCGGTTTCTATGGCTACACCTTC.

V is TRBV6-5 and J is TRBJ2-1, with 7 nucleotides matching TRBD1. CDR3 length: 14 amino acids. J was trimmed by 2 bases and V by 6 bases; bases with no gene match: 4. Germline loops: CDR1 MNHEY, CDR2 SVGAGI. This CDR3 is CASRGTAPYNEQFF. The CDR3 region has the DNA TGTGCCAGCAGGGGGACAGCCCCCTACAATGAGCAGTTCTTC.

V and J are TRBV6-1 and TRBJ1-5; TRBD1 is a possible D gene (5 bases). Trimming took 6 bases from V and 6 from J, leaving 9 bases between them. CDR3 length equals 12 residues. Germline values: CDR1 MNHNS, CDR2 SASEGT. This chain's CDR3 is CASRLGVQPQHF. Written as DNA, the CDR3 is TGTGCCAGCAGGCTAGGGGTTCAGCCCCAGCATTTT.

The CDR3 sequence: CASSLRVQLSTGELFF. Written as DNA, the CDR3 is TGTGCCAGCAGCCTAAGGGTACAGCTAAGCACCGGGGAGCTGTTTTTT. The chain recombines TRBV9 with TRBJ2-2, with D unresolved. This CDR3 is built from 16 residues. The ends were cut back, 4 bases at V and 4 bases at J, with 17 bases in the middle. CDR1 and CDR2 (germline): SGDLS, YYNGEE.

The chain links TRBV19 to TRBJ2-7; tentative D call: TRBD1 (7 bases). The CDR3 has 16 residues. Germline V gene sequence: CDR1 LNHDA, CDR2 SQIVND (reference sequence). V was shortened by 5 bases and J by 0 bases, with 17 bases between the two germline ends. As DNA, the CDR3 is TGTGCCAGTAGTGCTCAGGGGGGCGGCGTCTCCTACGAGCAGTACTTC. Translating it yields CASSAQGGGVSYEQYF.

The chain combines TRBV14 with TRBJ1-6; D remains unclear. Trimming took off 0 bases at V and 7 bases at J, with 7 bases between the two ends. The CDR3 loop spans 14 amino acids. The germline V gene has CDR1 SGHDN and CDR2 FVKESK. The CDR3 bases are TGTGCCAGCAGCCAAGATCTGGGAAATTCACCCCTCCACTTT. This codes for CASSQDLGNSPLHF.

The CDR3 DNA is TGTGCCAGCAGCCTAGTGGGGTTCTACGAGCAGTACTTC. It encodes CASSLVGFYEQYF. The V and J genes are TRBV7-9 and TRBJ2-7; no reliable D call. Germline V gene data show CDR1 as SEHNR and CDR2 as FQNEAQ (reference sequence). The length of the CDR3 is 13 residues. The V end was cut by 5 bases, the J end by 3 bases, with 11 bases between.

The V call is TRBV7-9, the J call TRBJ1-1, with a weak D call TRBD1 (6 bases). This CDR3 is built from 13 residues. Germline CDR1 and CDR2: SEHNR and FQNEAQ (reference sequence). Trimming shortened V by 5 bases and J by 11 bases, and 18 bases separated the two germline ends. CDR3: CASSQGGRGKAFF. CDR3 nucleotides: TGTGCCAGCAGCCAAGGGGGGAGGGGAAAGGCTTTCTTT.

The chain employs TRBV5-6 and TRBJ1-6, with D possibly matching TRBD1 (6 bases). The V end lost 0 bases, the J end lost 0 bases, and 16 bases lay between the germline ends. The CDR3 sequence is 19 residues long. CDR1 is SGHDT, CDR2 YYEEEE, per germline. The CDR3 nucleotides read TGTGCCAGCAGCTTGGCCATTCGGACAGCGAGCTCCTATAATTCACCCCTCCACTTT. Translated, it gives CASSLAIRTASSYNSPLHF. The complete variable domain, with remaining parts taken from reference TRBV5-6 and TRBJ1-6, reads DAGVTQSPTHLIKTRGQQVTLRCSPKSGHDTVSWYQQALGQGPQFIFQYYEEEERQRGNFPDRFSGHQFPNYSSELNVNALLLGDSALYLCASSLAIRTASSYNSPLHFGNGTRLTVT.

The chain combines TRBV25-1 with TRBJ2-7, with 9 bases aligning to TRBD2. CDR3 size: 16 residues. The germline V gene encodes CDR1 MGHDK and CDR2 SYGVNS. Unmatched junction bases numbered 12, after V lost 6 bases and J lost 3 bases. The CDR3 is CASSPGGVAGVYEQYF. Written as DNA, the CDR3 is TGTGCCAGCAGCCCCGGGGGGGTAGCGGGGGTCTACGAGCAGTACTTC.

The chain is built from TRBV27 and TRBJ1-2; 9 bases are a match to TRBD1. CDR1 and CDR2 (germline): MNHEY, SMNVEV (reference sequence). The CDR3 totals 14 residues. Losses at the gene ends were 5 bases for V and 8 bases for J; bases not matched to a gene: 9. As DNA, the CDR3 is TGTGCCAGCAGTGCCGGGACAGGGTTTGGGGGCTACACCTTC. Encoded protein: CASSAGTGFGGYTF.

In its sample, this clone was seen once. The chain combines TRBV7-9 with TRBJ2-5; 11 bases are shared with TRBD2. Germline assignment: CDR1 SEHNR and CDR2 FQNEAQ (reference sequence). After removal of 5 bases from V and 5 bases from J, the junction contained 10 bases not matched to a gene. CDR3 length: 16 residues. This CDR3 is CASSNSGRADMETQYF. CDR3 bases: TGTGCCAGCAGCAATAGCGGGAGGGCCGATATGGAGACCCAGTACTTC. The full variable domain, rest sourced from reference TRBV7-9 and TRBJ2-5, is DTGVSQNPRHKITKRGQNVTFRCDPISEHNRLYWYRQTLGQGPEFLTYFQNEAQLEKSRLLSDRFSAERPKGSFSTLEIQRTEQGDSAMYLCASSNSGRADMETQYFGPGTRLLVL.

With respect to this clone: The junction departs from the called germline gene at one end, perhaps through a read error. This rearrangement joins TRBV14 to TRBJ2-7; TRBD1 matches 7 bases. The germline V gene encodes CDR1 SGHDN and CDR2 FVKESK. The CDR3 has 14 residues. The CDR3 bases are TGTGCCAGCAGCCAAGATTATGGAGACAGGGCCTTGAACTTC. Its translation: CASSQDYGDRALNF. The full variable domain, in which reference TRBV14 and TRBJ2-7 provide the parts outside the CDR3, is EAGVTQFPSHSVIEKGQTVTLRCDPISGHDNLYWYRRVMGKEIKFLLHFVKESKQDESGMPNNRFLAERTGGTYSTLKVQPAELEDSGVYFCASSQDYGDRALNFGPGTRLTVT.

This chain connects TRBV6-6 to TRBJ2-4, with D unclear. The germline gives CDR1 MNHNY, CDR2 SVGAGI (reference sequence). The germline V and J ends were trimmed by 6 bases and 6 bases, with 15 bases remaining between them. The CDR3 covers 14 residues. The CDR3 DNA reads TGTGCCAGCAGCCACGGAGTATTTGGAAACATTCAGTACTTC. The encoded protein is CASSHGVFGNIQYF.

The V and J genes are TRBV5-1 and TRBJ1-2; D is uncertain. The CDR3 consists of 13 residues. Trimming cost V 5 bases and J 1 base, with 9 bases left between them. Germline lookup yields CDR1 SGHRS and CDR2 YFSETQ. The CDR3 DNA sequence: TGCGCCAGCAGAGGGTTCATTAACTATGGCTACACCTTC. Translating gives CASRGFINYGYTF.

This chain connects TRBV5-1 to TRBJ1-1; D might be TRBD1 (5 bases). This CDR3 is built from 14 residues. Trimming cost V 0 bases and J 5 bases, with 11 bases left between them. Germline CDR1 reads SGHRS; CDR2 reads YFSETQ. The CDR3 DNA reads as TGCGCCAGCAGCTTGGGCTGGGGCTCGACTGAAGCTTTCTTT. Translation gives CASSLGWGSTEAFF.

The rearrangement uses TRBV28 and TRBJ2-3; TRBD1 might be the D (6 bases). The CDR3 is 13 amino acids. The germline gives CDR1 MDHEN, CDR2 SYDVKM. Trimming pared 6 bases from V and 4 bases from J, leaving 11 bases between. The DNA for the CDR3 is TGTGCCAGCAGCGCTGGGGGCGCAGATACGCAGTATTTT. Its protein product is CASSAGGADTQYF.

Only one count was recorded for this clone. CDR3 DNA sequence: TGCGCCAGCAGCTCTCGCCGGGAGCGGGAGACAGATACGCAGTATTTT. This sequence encodes CASSSRRERETDTQYF. The chain links TRBV5-1 to TRBJ2-3; 8 nucleotides agree with TRBD2. V dropped 3 bases and J dropped 3; count of bases not matched to a gene: 9. The CDR3 length is 16 residues. Germline V gene sequence: CDR1 SGHRS, CDR2 YFSETQ.